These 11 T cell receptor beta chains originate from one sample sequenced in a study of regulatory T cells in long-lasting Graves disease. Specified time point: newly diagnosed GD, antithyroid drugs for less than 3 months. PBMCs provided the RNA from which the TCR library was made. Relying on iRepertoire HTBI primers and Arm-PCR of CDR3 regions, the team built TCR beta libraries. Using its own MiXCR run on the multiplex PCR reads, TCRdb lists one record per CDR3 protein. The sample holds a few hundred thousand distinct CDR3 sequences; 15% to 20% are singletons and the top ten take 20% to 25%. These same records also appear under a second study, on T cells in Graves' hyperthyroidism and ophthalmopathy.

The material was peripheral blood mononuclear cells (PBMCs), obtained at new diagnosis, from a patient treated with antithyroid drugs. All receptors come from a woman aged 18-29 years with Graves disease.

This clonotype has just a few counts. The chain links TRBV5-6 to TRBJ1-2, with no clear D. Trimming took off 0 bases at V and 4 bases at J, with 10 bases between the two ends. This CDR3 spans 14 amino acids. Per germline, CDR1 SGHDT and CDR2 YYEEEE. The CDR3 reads CASSLGQNVYGYTF. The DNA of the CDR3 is TGTGCCAGCAGCTTGGGGCAGAATGTCTATGGCTACACCTTC.

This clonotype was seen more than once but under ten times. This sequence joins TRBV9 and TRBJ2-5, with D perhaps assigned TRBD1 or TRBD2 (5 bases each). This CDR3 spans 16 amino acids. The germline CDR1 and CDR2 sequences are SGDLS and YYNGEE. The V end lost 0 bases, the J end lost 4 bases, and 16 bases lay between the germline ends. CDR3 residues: CASSVDPGGPGETQYF. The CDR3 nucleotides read TGTGCCAGCAGCGTAGATCCTGGGGGACCTGGAGAGACCCAGTACTTC.

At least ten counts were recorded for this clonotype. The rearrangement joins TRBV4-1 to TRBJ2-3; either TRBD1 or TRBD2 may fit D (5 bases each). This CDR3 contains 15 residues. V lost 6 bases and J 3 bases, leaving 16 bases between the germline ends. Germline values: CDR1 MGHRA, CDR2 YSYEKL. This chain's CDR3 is CASSFFGTETDTQYF. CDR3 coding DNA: TGCGCCAGCAGTTTCTTCGGGACCGAAACAGATACGCAGTATTTT.

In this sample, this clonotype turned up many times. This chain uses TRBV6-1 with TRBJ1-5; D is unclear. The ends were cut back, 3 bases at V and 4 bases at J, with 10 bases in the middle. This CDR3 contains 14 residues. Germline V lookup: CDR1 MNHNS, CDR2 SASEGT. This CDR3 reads CASSDGGWNQPQHF. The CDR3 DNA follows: TGTGCCAGCAGTGACGGTGGCTGGAATCAGCCCCAGCATTTT.

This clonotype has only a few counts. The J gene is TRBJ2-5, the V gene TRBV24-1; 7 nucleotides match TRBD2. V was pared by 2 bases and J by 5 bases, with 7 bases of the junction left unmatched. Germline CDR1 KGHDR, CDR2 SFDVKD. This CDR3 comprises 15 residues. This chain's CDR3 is CATSDSRGVGETQYF. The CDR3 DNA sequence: TGTGCCACCAGTGATTCACGGGGGGTTGGGGAGACCCAGTACTTC.

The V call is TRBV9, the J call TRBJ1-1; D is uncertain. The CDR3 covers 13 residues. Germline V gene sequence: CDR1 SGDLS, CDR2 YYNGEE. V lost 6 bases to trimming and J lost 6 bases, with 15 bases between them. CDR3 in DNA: TGTGCCAGCACCCTTATAAAACACGCTGAAGCTTTCTTT. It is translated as CASTLIKHAEAFF.

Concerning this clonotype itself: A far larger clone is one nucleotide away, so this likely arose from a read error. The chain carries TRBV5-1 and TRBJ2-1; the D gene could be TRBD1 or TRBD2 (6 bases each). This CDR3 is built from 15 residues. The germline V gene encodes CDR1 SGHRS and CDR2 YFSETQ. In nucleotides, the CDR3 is TGTGCCAGCAGCTCCCCGGGGGCTCCCTACACTGAGCAGTTCTTC. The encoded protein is CASSSPGAPYTEQFF.

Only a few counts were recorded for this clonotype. Written as DNA, the CDR3 is TGTGCCAGCAGGCCAGCAGGGGGGAACTACAATGAGCAGTTCTTC. Amino acid sequence: CASRPAGGNYNEQFF. This sequence joins TRBV12-3 or TRBV12-4 and TRBJ2-1, with D maybe TRBD1 (7 bases). This CDR3 comprises 15 residues. Trimming left V 6 bases short and J 3 bases short, with 15 bases between.

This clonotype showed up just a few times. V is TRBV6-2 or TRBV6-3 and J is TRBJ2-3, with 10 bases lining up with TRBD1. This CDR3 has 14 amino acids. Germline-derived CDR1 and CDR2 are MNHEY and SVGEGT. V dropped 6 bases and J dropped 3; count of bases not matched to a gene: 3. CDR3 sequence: CASRTGGETDTQYF. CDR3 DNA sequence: TGTGCCAGCAGGACAGGGGGCGAAACAGATACGCAGTATTTT.

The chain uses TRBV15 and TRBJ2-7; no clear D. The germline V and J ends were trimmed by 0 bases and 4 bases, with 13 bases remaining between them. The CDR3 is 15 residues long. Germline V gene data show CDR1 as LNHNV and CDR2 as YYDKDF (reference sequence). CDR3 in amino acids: CATSRDLSSFYEQYF. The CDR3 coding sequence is TGTGCCACCAGCAGAGATTTGAGTAGTTTTTACGAGCAGTACTTC.

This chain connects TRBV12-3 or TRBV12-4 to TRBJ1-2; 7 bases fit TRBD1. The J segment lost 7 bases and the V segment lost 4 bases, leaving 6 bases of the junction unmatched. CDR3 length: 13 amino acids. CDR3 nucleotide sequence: TGTGCCAGCAGTTCTAGGGGGCGGAGTGGCTACACCTTC. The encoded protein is CASSSRGRSGYTF.